In this sample, the clone carrying this T cell receptor (beta chain) turned up many times. The antigen remains undetermined. CDR3 size: 13 residues. CDR1 and CDR2 from the germline V gene are SQVTM and ANQGSEA. V lost 4 bases, J lost 8 bases, and 14 bases lay in between. Arm-PCR of CDR3 regions and iRepertoire HTBI primers were used to build TCR beta libraries. TCRdb reanalysed the multiplex PCR reads using MiXCR and keeps one entry per CDR3 protein. This table has around 500,000 distinct CDR3 sequences, 13% appearing once. Documented time point: newly diagnosed GD, antithyroid drugs for less than 3 months. Isolated PBMC RNA provided the starting material for the TCR library. The data stem from a study of regulatory T cells in long-lasting Graves disease. Study background: Antithyroid drugs had been taken under 3 months by newly diagnosed Graves' patients. Study-wide results and caveats: TRBV28, TRBJ1-2 and TRBJ2-5 were segments that persistent disease favored.

The data were also submitted as part of a second study, on T cells in Graves' hyperthyroidism and ophthalmopathy. From that paper: HTBI primers were used for first-round RT-PCR of the TCR CDR3. In blood, most of the thyroid clonotypes expanded above 0.001 were also present.

This chain uses TRBV29-1 with TRBJ1-4; tentatively, D is TRBD1 (5 bases). The source material was peripheral blood mononuclear cells (PBMCs), sampled at new diagnosis, from a patient treated with antithyroid drugs. The receptor comes from a man between 25 and 39 years old with Graves disease. The CDR3 spells CSVARGLGEKLFF. In nucleotides, the CDR3 is TGCAGCGTTGCTAGGGGACTCGGAGAAAAACTGTTTTTT.